This T cell receptor beta chain appears in the sequencing data of a study of cytotoxic CD8 clonotypes in ibrutinib-treated CLL. Generated by immunoSEQ multiplex PCR, the TCRdb table keeps only in-frame clones and is missing some. The sample includes tens of thousands of clones, approximately 70% of them seen just once. The CDR3 has 14 residues. Germline CDR1 and CDR2: LNHDA and SQIVND (reference sequence). The V gene lost 3 bases and the J gene lost 7 bases, with 12 bases spanning the gap. This clone has just a few counts. This TCR came from a human donor with chronic lymphocytic leukemia. The source was PBMCs, collected after 12 months of ibrutinib treatment. The chain is built from TRBV19 and TRBJ1-4; TRBD1 might be the D (6 bases). The CDR3 is CASSITGNGEKLFF. The CDR3 coding sequence is TGTGCCAGTAGTATCACAGGGAATGGTGAAAAACTGTTTTTT.